The 27 T cell receptor beta chains presented below share a single source sample, sequenced in a study of blood T cell repertoires in COVID-19. Produced via immunoSEQ multiplex PCR; TCRdb's table is partial and in-frame only. The data contain more than 40,000 clones, roughly 80% of them singletons. Sequencing was performed on peripheral blood. All receptors come from a human donor with acute or convalescent COVID-19. The donor label of this sample is uncertain.

V usage is TRBV28 and J usage is TRBJ2-7, with a weak D call TRBD1 (6 bases). The CDR3 is made up of 18 amino acids. CDR1 is MDHEN, CDR2 SYDVKM, per germline. V was trimmed by 4 bases and J by 5 bases, leaving 27 bases between them. This CDR3 reads CASSSTAAGGPRGHEQYF. CDR3 DNA sequence: TGTGCCAGCAGTTCCACAGCGGCAGGAGGCCCCAGGGGTCACGAGCAGTACTTC.

This clone was counted once. The V and J genes are TRBV10-3 and TRBJ2-1; 12 bases are shared with TRBD2. The CDR3 covers 13 residues. From germline, CDR1 is ENHRY and CDR2 SYGVKD. Trimming took 9 bases from V and 5 from J; bases not matched to a gene: 2. The CDR3 nucleotides are TGTGCCATACTAGCGGGAGGAGACAATGAGCAGTTCTTC. Protein product: CAILAGGDNEQFF.

This clone showed up just a few times. This chain uses TRBV30 with TRBJ1-6; D is ambiguous. From germline, CDR1 is GTSNPN and CDR2 SVGIG (reference sequence). V was trimmed by 1 base and J by 0 bases, leaving 7 bases between them. The CDR3 extends over 15 amino acids. This CDR3 reads CAWSELASYNSPLHF. CDR3 in DNA: TGTGCCTGGAGTGAGTTGGCCTCCTATAATTCACCCCTCCACTTT.

CDR3 protein: CASSSRLAGATTDTQYF. In DNA, the CDR3 is TGTGCCAGCAGCTCCCGACTAGCGGGGGCCACCACAGATACGCAGTATTTT. V gene TRBV11-3 combines with J gene TRBJ2-3, with 12 bases lining up with TRBD2. Per germline, CDR1 SGHNT and CDR2 YENEEA. Trimming took 4 bases from V and 2 from J; bases not matched to a gene: 7. The CDR3 runs 17 residues.

The rearrangement joins TRBV7-3 to TRBJ1-1, with 8 nucleotides matching TRBD1. Germline trimming cut 2 bases from V and 5 bases from J; bases unmatched to any gene: 1. CDR1 SGHTA and CDR2 FQGTGA come from the germline V gene. CDR3 length: 13 amino acids. In DNA form, the CDR3 reads TGTGCCAGCAGCTTACAGGGGGCTACTGAAGCTTTCTTT. It specifies CASSLQGATEAFF.

This chain uses TRBV7-9 with TRBJ2-3; 8 bases match TRBD1. The CDR3 loop spans 16 amino acids. Germline lookup yields CDR1 SEHNR and CDR2 FQNEAQ (reference sequence). V shed 4 bases and J 0 bases; nucleotides not matched to a gene: 6. The CDR3 reads CASSWGGQGSTDTQYF. In DNA, the CDR3 is TGTGCCAGCAGCTGGGGAGGACAGGGAAGCACAGATACGCAGTATTTT.

This clone has a single count. The chain recombines TRBV12-3 or TRBV12-4 with TRBJ2-1; no reliable D call. Trimming shortened V by 2 bases and J by 10 bases, and 9 bases separated the two germline ends. This CDR3 comprises 12 residues. The CDR3 DNA sequence: TGTGCCAGCAGTTTATTGAACCAGGAGCAGTTCTTC. Amino acid sequence: CASSLLNQEQFF.

The gene calls are TRBV12-5 and TRBJ1-5, with TRBD1 matching 7 bases. The CDR3 totals 15 residues. J gave up 0 bases and V 6 bases, and 5 bases lay outside the gene matches. CDR1 is LGHNT, CDR2 FRNRAP, per germline. CDR3 in amino acids: CASGSTGSSNQPQHF. For the CDR3, the DNA is TGTGCTAGTGGGTCGACAGGGAGTAGCAATCAGCCCCAGCATTTT.

V and J are TRBV9 and TRBJ1-2; TRBD1 is a possible D gene (6 bases). Trimming took 7 bases from V and 4 from J, leaving 17 bases between them. The germline V gene has CDR1 SGDLS and CDR2 YYNGEE. The CDR3 is made up of 14 amino acids. This CDR3 is CASGGGGDLYGYTF. Here the CDR3 DNA reads TGTGCCAGCGGCGGAGGGGGGGATCTCTATGGCTACACCTTC.

The chain couples TRBV19 to TRBJ2-3; D may be TRBD1 (5 bases). Trimming took 4 bases from V and 0 from J, leaving 14 bases between them. Germline CDR1 reads LNHDA; CDR2 reads SQIVND (reference sequence). This CDR3 spans 16 amino acids. The CDR3 protein is CASSNPSGISTDTQYF. The CDR3 DNA sequence: TGTGCCAGTAGTAACCCCTCAGGGATTAGCACAGATACGCAGTATTTT.

V usage is TRBV4-3 and J usage is TRBJ1-3; D remains unclear. The CDR3 is 15 amino acids. V lost 4 bases, J lost 1 base, and 11 bases lay in between. In germline, CDR1 is LGHNA, CDR2 YSLEER. The CDR3 here is CASSPRLESGNTIYF. DNA for the CDR3: TGCGCCAGCAGCCCGCGACTGGAGTCTGGAAACACCATATATTTT.

J is TRBJ2-5 and V is TRBV5-6; D uncertain. CDR3 size: 15 residues. Germline-derived CDR1 and CDR2 are SGHDT and YYEEEE. Between the trimmed V and J ends, which lost 1 base and 1 base, there was a span of 11 bases. The CDR3 region is CASSLLLGLQETQYF. In DNA, the CDR3 is TGTGCCAGCAGCTTGTTGCTGGGCCTCCAAGAGACCCAGTACTTC.

The chain uses TRBV29-1 and TRBJ1-2, with TRBD1 matching over 8 bases. V lost 4 bases, J lost 3 bases, and 4 bases stayed unmatched. The CDR3 sequence is 13 residues long. CDR1 is SQVTM, CDR2 ANQGSEA, per germline. The CDR3 here is CSVGTGRDYGYTF. DNA for the CDR3: TGCAGCGTTGGGACAGGGAGGGACTATGGCTACACCTTC.

This clone occurred once. This chain links TRBV19 with TRBJ1-3; TRBD1 matches 9 bases. Trimming removed 4 bases from V and 4 bases from J; junction bases left unmatched: 5. This CDR3 is 15 amino acids long. CDR1 and CDR2 from the germline V gene are LNHDA and SQIVND (reference sequence). CDR3 region: CASSSRDRAGNTIYF. The CDR3, as DNA: TGTGCCAGTAGTAGTAGGGACAGGGCGGGAAACACCATATATTTT.

The rearrangement joins TRBV20-1 to TRBJ2-7; D remains unclear. Germline CDR1 and CDR2: DFQATT and SNEGSKA (reference sequence). The CDR3 length is 11 residues. V lost 6 bases and J 6 bases, leaving 12 bases between the germline ends. The CDR3 spells CSAEALLEQYF. CDR3 DNA sequence: TGCAGTGCCGAGGCCCTTCTCGAGCAGTACTTC.

V gene TRBV5-6 combines with J gene TRBJ2-7; D possibly corresponds to TRBD1 (6 bases). This CDR3 is 11 amino acids long. The germline gives CDR1 SGHDT, CDR2 YYEEEE. V gave up 3 bases and J gave up 7 bases, with 8 bases separating them. The CDR3 coding sequence is TGTGCCAGCAGCTCCGGACAGGAGCAGTACTTC. Its translation: CASSSGQEQYF.

The genes are TRBV21-1 and TRBJ2-7; the D call of TRBD2 is as the table states it, not checked on the DNA. TRBV21-1 is a pseudogene. This CDR3 comprises 15 residues. The chain's CDR3 is CASSKITRESYEQYF. In DNA, the CDR3 is TGTGCCAGCAGCAAAATTACTAGAGAGTCCTACGAGCAGTACTTC.

The gene calls are TRBV11-2 and TRBJ1-1; 7 bases are shared with TRBD1. Unmatched junction bases numbered 8, after V lost 3 bases and J lost 7 bases. The CDR3 totals 14 residues. Germline CDR1 and CDR2: SGHAT and FQNNGV. In DNA, the CDR3 is TGTGCCAGCAGCTTCGGGACAGTCAGCCTTGAAGCTTTCTTT. This codes for CASSFGTVSLEAFF.

V usage is TRBV7-2 and J usage is TRBJ2-2, with D unclear. V dropped 4 bases and J dropped 0 bases, with 12 bases sitting between them. The CDR3 loop spans 16 amino acids. Germline CDR1 reads SGHTA; CDR2 reads FQGNSA. CDR3 DNA sequence: TGTGCCAGCAGCTCACCTAGGTTCGCGAACACCGGGGAGCTGTTTTTT. This translates into CASSSPRFANTGELFF.

The chain is built from TRBV2 and TRBJ1-1, with 8 nucleotides matching TRBD1. V trimming: 8 bases; J trimming: 0 bases; junction bases outside the gene matches: 5. Germline loops: CDR1 SNHLY, CDR2 FYNNEI. This CDR3 is 14 amino acids long. CDR3 nucleotide sequence: TGTGCCAGCGGACGGACAGGGTTGAACACTGAAGCTTTCTTT. The encoded protein is CASGRTGLNTEAFF.

This sequence joins TRBV6-1 and TRBJ2-7, with a tentative D call TRBD2 (6 bases). V lost 8 bases to trimming and J lost 3 bases, with 20 bases between them. This CDR3 has 15 amino acids. Germline CDR1 MNHNS, CDR2 SASEGT. CDR3 region: CASLKSLGGLYEQYF. In DNA form, the CDR3 reads TGTGCCAGCCTTAAGAGCCTGGGAGGTCTCTACGAGCAGTACTTC.

The chain recombines TRBV13 with TRBJ2-5, with 7 bases fitting TRBD1. The CDR3 extends over 13 amino acids. The V gene end was trimmed by 7 bases and the J gene end by 2 bases; junction bases not matched to a gene: 4. Germline CDR1 is PRHDT and CDR2 is FYEKMQ (reference sequence). The CDR3 region is CASTRGQQETQYF. CDR3 DNA: TGTGCCAGCACCAGGGGACAGCAAGAGACCCAGTACTTC.

The chain has TRBV21-1 and TRBJ2-1; the table assigns TRBD2, which was not confirmed against the DNA. TRBV21-1 is a listed pseudogene. CDR3 length: 13 residues. Written as DNA, the CDR3 is TGTGCCAGCAGCTCACGGGATTACAATGAGCAGTTCTTC. It translates to CASSSRDYNEQFF.

This rearrangement joins TRBV7-3 to TRBJ2-3, with 12 bases aligning to TRBD2. CDR1 and CDR2 from the germline V gene are SGHTA and FQGTGA. Losses at the gene ends were 1 base for V and 4 bases for J; bases not matched to a gene: 9. The CDR3 contains 18 residues. Here the CDR3 reads CASSLMASGGAQADTQYF. The DNA of the CDR3 is TGTGCCAGCAGCTTAATGGCTAGCGGGGGGGCCCAGGCAGATACGCAGTATTTT. Supplemented by reference TRBV7-3 and TRBJ2-3, the full variable domain reads GAGVSQTPSNKVTEKGKYVELRCDPISGHTALYWYRQSLGQGPEFLIYFQGTGAADDSGLPNDRFFAVRPEGSVSTLKIQRTERGDSAVYLCASSLMASGGAQADTQYFGPGTRLTVL.

This chain uses TRBV19 with TRBJ2-1, with TRBD2 matching over 9 bases. Germline V gives CDR1 LNHDA, CDR2 SQIVND (reference sequence). The V segment lost 5 bases and the J segment 5 bases; nucleotides outside the gene matches: 7. The CDR3 spans 15 residues. The CDR3 DNA reads as TGTGCCAGTAGTCTGGGGGCTAGCGGGGACAATGAGCAGTTCTTC. Its translation is CASSLGASGDNEQFF. The full variable domain, its missing parts supplied by reference TRBV19 and TRBJ2-1, is DGGITQSPKYLFRKEGQNVTLSCEQNLNHDAMYWYRQDPGQGLRLIYYSQIVNDFQKGDIAEGYSVSREKKESFPLTVTSAQKNPTAFYLCASSLGASGDNEQFFGPGTRLTVL.

This clone was found once. The rearrangement links TRBV3-1 (or the pseudogene TRBV3-2) to TRBJ2-7; tentative D call: TRBD2 (7 bases). Deletions cut 1 base from V and 1 base from J, with 14 bases between. CDR1 is LGHDT and CDR2 is YNNKEL in the germline V gene (reference sequence). The CDR3 is made up of 16 amino acids. CDR3 residues: CASSQVLGGASYEQYF. The CDR3 DNA sequence: TGTGCCAGCAGCCAAGTATTAGGGGGGGCTTCCTACGAGCAGTACTTC.

The chain recombines TRBV27 with TRBJ1-2, with D unclear. The germline V and J ends were trimmed by 0 bases and 0 bases, with 11 bases remaining between them. CDR3 length equals 16 residues. In germline, CDR1 is MNHEY, CDR2 SMNVEV (reference sequence). Here the CDR3 reads CASSLSGIVSNYGYTF. The CDR3, as DNA: TGTGCCAGCAGTTTATCGGGCATCGTCTCTAACTATGGCTACACCTTC.